What follows describes a single T cell receptor beta chain. V lost 9 bases and J 1 base, leaving 12 bases between the germline ends. CDR1 is SNHLY and CDR2 is FYNNEI in the germline V gene. This CDR3 region has 14 residues. This entry is derived from a study of blood T cell repertoires in COVID-19. Produced via immunoSEQ multiplex PCR; TCRdb's table is partial and in-frame only. The sample carries approximately 53,000 clones, 90% recorded once. The sequenced sample was peripheral blood. The chain couples TRBV2 to TRBJ2-2, with D tentatively TRBD1 (5 bases). This sequence originates from an elderly woman with acute or convalescent COVID-19. CDR3 bases: TGTGCCAGTCAAGGGGCTAGGAACACCGGGGAGCTGTTTTTT. Protein sequence: CASQGARNTGELFF.